A selection of T cell receptor beta chains follows, all from one sample in a study of regulatory T cells in long-lasting Graves disease. TCRdb recomputed calls from the multiplex PCR reads with MiXCR, one row per CDR3 protein. This table has about 530,000 distinct CDR3 sequences, 15% to 20% appearing once. These data also formed part of another study, on T cells in Graves' hyperthyroidism and ophthalmopathy.

Sample: peripheral blood mononuclear cells (PBMCs), taken at new diagnosis, from a patient treated with antithyroid drugs. The source of these receptors is a woman between 40 and 65 years old with Graves disease. Each CDR3 is given without its conserved first and last residue. Each record gives: clone size, V gene, J gene, CDR3 protein. The size entry is marked missing in some rows and otherwise reads once, few, many or a size class.

>many|TRBV7-2|TRBJ1-4
ASRRDRLREKLF
>few|TRBV7-9|TRBJ2-1
ASSPLTAGNNEQF
>few|TRBV18|TRBJ1-1
ASSRGQSMNTEAF
>.|TRBV10-2|TRBJ2-5
ARVDRMYETQY
>.|TRBV9|TRBJ2-1
ASSVAWSSGGAGQF
>.|TRBV2|TRBJ1-1
ASSWDRGLNTEAF
>.|TRBV5-5|TRBJ2-7
ASSLGPGRGTYEQY
>many|TRBV28|TRBJ1-2
ASSLYREVTGGRGYT
>.|TRBV5-1|TRBJ2-7
ASSLVSGGNYEQY
>.|TRBV10-3|TRBJ1-4
AISEAPGQEKLF
>.|TRBV7-2|TRBJ1-6
ASSLEWGRGNSPLH
>few|TRBV5-6|TRBJ2-1
ASSLRRKTYNEQF
>many|TRBV20-1|TRBJ1-3
SARDVSLDTIY
>many|TRBV6-1|TRBJ1-4
ASSELGEKLF